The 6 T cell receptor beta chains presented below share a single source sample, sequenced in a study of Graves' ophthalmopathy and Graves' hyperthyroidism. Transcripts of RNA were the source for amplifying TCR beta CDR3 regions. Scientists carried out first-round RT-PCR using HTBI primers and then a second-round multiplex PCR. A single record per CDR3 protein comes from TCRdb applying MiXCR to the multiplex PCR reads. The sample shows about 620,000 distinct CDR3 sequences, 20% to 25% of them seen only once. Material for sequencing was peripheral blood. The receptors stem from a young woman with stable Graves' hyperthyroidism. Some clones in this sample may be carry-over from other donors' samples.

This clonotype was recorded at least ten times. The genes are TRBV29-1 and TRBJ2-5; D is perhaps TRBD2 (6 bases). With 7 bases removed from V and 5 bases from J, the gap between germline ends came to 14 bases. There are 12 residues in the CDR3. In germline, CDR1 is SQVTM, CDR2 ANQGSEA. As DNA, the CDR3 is TGCAGCGGGGGACTTCTCGGGGAGACCCAGTACTTC. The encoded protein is CSGGLLGETQYF.

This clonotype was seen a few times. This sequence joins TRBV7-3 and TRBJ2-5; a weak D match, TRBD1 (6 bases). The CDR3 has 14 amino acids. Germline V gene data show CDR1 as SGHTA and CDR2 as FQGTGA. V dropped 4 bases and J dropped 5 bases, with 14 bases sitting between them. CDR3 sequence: CASSSTGNGETQYF. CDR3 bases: TGTGCCAGCAGCTCTACAGGGAACGGGGAGACCCAGTACTTC. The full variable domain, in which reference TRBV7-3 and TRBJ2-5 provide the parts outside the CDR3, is GAGVSQTPSNKVTEKGKYVELRCDPISGHTALYWYRQSLGQGPEFLIYFQGTGAADDSGLPNDRFFAVRPEGSVSTLKIQRTERGDSAVYLCASSSTGNGETQYFGPGTRLLVL.

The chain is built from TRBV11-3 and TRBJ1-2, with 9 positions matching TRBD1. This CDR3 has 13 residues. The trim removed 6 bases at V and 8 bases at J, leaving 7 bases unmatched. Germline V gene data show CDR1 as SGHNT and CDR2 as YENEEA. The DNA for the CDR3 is TGTGCCAGCAGAAATGGGACAGGGTACGGCTACACCTTC. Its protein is CASRNGTGYGYTF.

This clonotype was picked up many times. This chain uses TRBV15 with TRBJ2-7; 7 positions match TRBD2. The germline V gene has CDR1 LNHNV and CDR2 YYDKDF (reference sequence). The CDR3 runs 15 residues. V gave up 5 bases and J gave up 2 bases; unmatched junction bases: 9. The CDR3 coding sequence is TGTGCCACCAGCCCGGGGAGGGACCTAACCTACGAGCAGTACTTC. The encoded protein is CATSPGRDLTYEQYF.

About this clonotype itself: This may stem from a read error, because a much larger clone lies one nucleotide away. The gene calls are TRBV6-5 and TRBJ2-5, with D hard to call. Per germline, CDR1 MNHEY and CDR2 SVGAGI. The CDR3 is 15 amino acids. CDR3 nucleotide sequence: TGTGCCAGCAGTTCGTCCGCGGATTACCAAGAGACCCTGTACTTC. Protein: CASSSSADYQETLYF.

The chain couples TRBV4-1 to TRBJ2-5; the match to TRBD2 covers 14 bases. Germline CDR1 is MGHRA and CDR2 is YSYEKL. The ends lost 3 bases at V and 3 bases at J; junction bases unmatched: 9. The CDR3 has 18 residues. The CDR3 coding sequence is TGCGCCAGCAGCCAGGCCCGACCGGGACTAGCGGGAGAAGAGACCCAGTACTTC. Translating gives CASSQARPGLAGEETQYF.